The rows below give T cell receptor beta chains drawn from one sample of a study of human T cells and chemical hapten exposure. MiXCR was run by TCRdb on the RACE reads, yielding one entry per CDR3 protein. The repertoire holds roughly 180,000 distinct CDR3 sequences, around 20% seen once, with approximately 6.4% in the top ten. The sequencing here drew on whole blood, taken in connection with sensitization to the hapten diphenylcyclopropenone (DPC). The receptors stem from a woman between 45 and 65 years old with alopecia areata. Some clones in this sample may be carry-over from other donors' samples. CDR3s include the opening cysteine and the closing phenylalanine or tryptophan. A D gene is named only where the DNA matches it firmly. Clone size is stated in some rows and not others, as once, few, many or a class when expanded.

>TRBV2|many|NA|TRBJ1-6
TGTGCCAGCCAGGGACTCGTTCAACCCCTCCACTTT
CASQGLVQPLHF
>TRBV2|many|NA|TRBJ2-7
TGTGCCAGCAGGCCCGGGACACTATCCTACGAGCAGTACTTC
CASRPGTLSYEQYF
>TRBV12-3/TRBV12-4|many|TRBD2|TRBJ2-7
TGTGCCAGCAGCCCTAGGAGCGGGGTTTCCTACGAGCAGTACTTC
CASSPRSGVSYEQYF
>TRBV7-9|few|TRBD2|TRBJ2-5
TGTGCCAGCAGCTTAAGGGGACTAGCGGGAGAAGAGACCCAGTACTTC
CASSLRGLAGEETQYF
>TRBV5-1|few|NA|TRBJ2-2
TGCGCCAGCAGCCCGGACACAACGAACACCGGGGAGCTGTTTTTT
CASSPDTTNTGELFF
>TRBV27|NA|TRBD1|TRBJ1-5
TGTGCCAGCAGTCCCTTGGCCAGGGGGGTCAATCAGCCCCAGCATTTT
CASSPLARGVNQPQHF
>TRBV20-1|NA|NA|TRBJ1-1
TGCAGTGCTAGAGTCCCCGGCGGAAACACTGAAGCTTTCTTT
CSARVPGGNTEAFF
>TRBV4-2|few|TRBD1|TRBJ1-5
TGTGCCAGCAGCCAAACAGGGGGCGCCAGCAATCAGCCCCAGCATTTT
CASSQTGGASNQPQHF
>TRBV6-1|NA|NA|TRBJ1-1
TGTGCCAGCAGTGAGCGGGGAAAGAGGGACACTGAAGCTTTCTTT
CASSERGKRDTEAFF
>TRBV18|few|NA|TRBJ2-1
TGTGCCAGCTCACCAAAGGGAAATGAGCAGTTCTTC
CASSPKGNEQFF
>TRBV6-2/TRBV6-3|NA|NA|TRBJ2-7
TGTGCCAGCAGTTTATCCTCGGGGTACGAGCAGTACTTC
CASSLSSGYEQYF
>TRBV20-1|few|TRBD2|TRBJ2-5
TGCAGTGCTAATCCGGGACTAGCGACGGAGACCCAGTACTTC
CSANPGLATETQYF
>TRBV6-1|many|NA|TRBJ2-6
TGTGCCAGCAGTGAACTCTCTGGGGCCAACGTCCTGACTTTC
CASSELSGANVLTF
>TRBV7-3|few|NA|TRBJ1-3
TGTGCCAGCAGCTTGGGCGGGGTTGGCTCTGGAAACACCATATATTTT
CASSLGGVGSGNTIYF
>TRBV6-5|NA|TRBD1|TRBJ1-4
TGTGCCAGCCGTACAGGGGGCTATGAAAAACTGTTTTTT
CASRTGGYEKLFF
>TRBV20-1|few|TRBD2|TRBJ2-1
TGCAGTGCCCTTAGCGGGAGCGGGCACAATGAGCAGTTCTTC
CSALSGSGHNEQFF
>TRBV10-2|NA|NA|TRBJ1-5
TGCGCCAGCAGCGATCAGGGCAATCAGCCCCAGCATTTT
CASSDQGNQPQHF
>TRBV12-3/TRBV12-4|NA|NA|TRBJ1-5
TGTGCCAGCAGCTTCGACAGTTTGGGGCCCCAGCATTTT
CASSFDSLGPQHF
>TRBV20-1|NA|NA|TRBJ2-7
TGCAGTGCTAGAGTAGGGGCGGGAAGGTACTTC
CSARVGAGRYF
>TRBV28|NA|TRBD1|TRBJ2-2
TGTGCCAGCAGCCTGACGGACAGGGCAGGCACCGGGGAGCTGTTTTTT
CASSLTDRAGTGELFF
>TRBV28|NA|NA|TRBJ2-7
TGTGCCAGCAGACCAAAACAGGATTTTGGGTACGAGCAGTACTTC
CASRPKQDFGYEQYF
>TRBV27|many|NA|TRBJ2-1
TGTGCCAGCAGTACCCCTAGTACCACCAATGAGCAGTTCTTC
CASSTPSTTNEQFF
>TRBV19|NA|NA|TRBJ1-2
TGTGCCAGTAGTTCGCACCAAGCGTCCCTTTTTGACTATGGCTACACCTTC
CASSSHQASLFDYGYTF
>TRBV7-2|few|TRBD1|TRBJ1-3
TGTGCCAGCAGCCGAGGGACAGCTGGAAACACCATATATTTT
CASSRGTAGNTIYF
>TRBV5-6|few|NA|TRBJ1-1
TGTGCCAGCAGCCCTTGGCGGGGGCATTTGAACACTGAAGCTTTCTTT
CASSPWRGHLNTEAFF
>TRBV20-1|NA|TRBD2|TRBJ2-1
TGCAGTGCGTCGGGACTAGCGGGAACCTACAATGAGCAGTTCTTC
CSASGLAGTYNEQFF
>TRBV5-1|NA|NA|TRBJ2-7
TGCGCCAGCAGCTTTGGATCGGGGGCAGACGAGCAGTACTTC
CASSFGSGADEQYF
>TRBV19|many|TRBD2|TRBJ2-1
TGTGCCAGTAGTTCGAGACTAGCGACACACAATGAGCAGTTCTTC
CASSSRLATHNEQFF
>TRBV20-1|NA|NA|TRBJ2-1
TGCAGTGCTAGCACAGGGTTAGAGTCCTACAATGAGCAGTTCTTC
CSASTGLESYNEQFF
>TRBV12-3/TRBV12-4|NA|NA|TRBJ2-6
TGTGCCAGCAGCTTTCAGCTGGGGGCCAACGTCCTGACTTTC
CASSFQLGANVLTF
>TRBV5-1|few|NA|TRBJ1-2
TGCGCCAGCAGCCGGACCGGAACCGATGGCTACACCTTC
CASSRTGTDGYTF
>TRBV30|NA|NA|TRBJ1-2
TGTGCCTGGAGTACATCGGCTATTAACTATGGCTACACCTTC
CAWSTSAINYGYTF
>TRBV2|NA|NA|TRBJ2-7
TGTGCCAGCACCCTCCGGGGGACCCTCTACGAGCAGTACTTC
CASTLRGTLYEQYF
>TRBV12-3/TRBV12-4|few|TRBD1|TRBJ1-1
TGTGCCAGCACCACGACAGGGGCTGCTGCGCCGGCTTTCTTT
CASTTTGAAAPAFF
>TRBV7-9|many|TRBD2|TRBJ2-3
TGTGCCAGCTCATCACTAGCGGGGAGCACAGATACGCAGTATTTT
CASSSLAGSTDTQYF
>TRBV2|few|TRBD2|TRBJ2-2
TGTGCCAGCAGTGAACTGGCGGGAGTCACCGGGGAGCTGTTTTTT
CASSELAGVTGELFF
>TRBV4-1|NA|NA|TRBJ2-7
TGCGCCAGCAGCCAAAGGGACGGTGGAAGCTCCTACGAGCAGTACTTC
CASSQRDGGSSYEQYF
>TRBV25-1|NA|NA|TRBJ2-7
TGTGCCAGCAGTGGAGGCGGAGGTCGTTTCGAGCAGTACTTC
CASSGGGGRFEQYF
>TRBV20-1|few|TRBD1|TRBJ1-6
TGCAGTTTCACCGGGACAGGGTTGAGGGCTAATTCACCCCTCCACTTT
CSFTGTGLRANSPLHF
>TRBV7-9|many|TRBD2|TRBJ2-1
TGTGCCAGCAGCTCGACCGGGACTAGCGGCAATGAGCAGTTCTTC
CASSSTGTSGNEQFF
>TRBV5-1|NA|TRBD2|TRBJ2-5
TGCGCCAGCAGCTTGGGACTAGCGGGATTGCGACAAGAGACCCAGTACTTC
CASSLGLAGLRQETQYF
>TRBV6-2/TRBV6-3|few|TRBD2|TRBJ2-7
TGTGCCAGCAGTTTGGGACTAGCGGTCTACGAGCAGTACTTC
CASSLGLAVYEQYF
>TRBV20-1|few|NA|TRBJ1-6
TGCAGTGCTAGAGATTCCCTCCTTTTATATTCACCCCTCCACTTT
CSARDSLLLYSPLHF
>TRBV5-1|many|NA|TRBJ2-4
TGCGCCAGCAGCTCCGTTTCTGGAAACATTCAGTACTTC
CASSSVSGNIQYF
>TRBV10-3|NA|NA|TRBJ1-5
TGTGCCATCAGTGAGTCCAGGACTCGGATTCAGCCCCAGCATTTT
CAISESRTRIQPQHF
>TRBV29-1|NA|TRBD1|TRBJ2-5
TGCAGCGTCCAAATGACAGGGGCCATCCAAGAGACCCAGTACTTC
CSVQMTGAIQETQYF
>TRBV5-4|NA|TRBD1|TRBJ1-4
TGTGCCAGCAGCCCCGGAGGGGGCAGGGCAACTAATGAAAAACTGTTTTTT
CASSPGGGRATNEKLFF
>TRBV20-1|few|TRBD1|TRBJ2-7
TGCAGTGCTAGTTGGGACAGCAGCGAGCAGTACTTC
CSASWDSSEQYF
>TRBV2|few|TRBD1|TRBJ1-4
TGTGCCAGTCGGACAGGGGCTAATGAAAAACTGTTTTTT
CASRTGANEKLFF
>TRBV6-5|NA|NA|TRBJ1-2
TGTGCCAGCAGTTACCGAGGGTATGGCTACACCTTC
CASSYRGYGYTF
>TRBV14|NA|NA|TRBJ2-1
TGTGCCAGCAGCCAATTCAATGAGCAGTTCTTC
CASSQFNEQFF
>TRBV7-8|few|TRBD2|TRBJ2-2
TGTGCCAGCAGTCCGGGACTACCGAACACCGGGGAGCTGTTTTTT
CASSPGLPNTGELFF
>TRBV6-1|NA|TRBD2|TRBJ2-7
TGTGCCACTAAGGTACTAGCGGTGTACGAGCAGTACTTC
CATKVLAVYEQYF
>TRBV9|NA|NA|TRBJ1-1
TGTGCCAGCAGCGTAGACCCCGACAGTTTGAACACTGAAGCTTTCTTT
CASSVDPDSLNTEAFF